This T cell receptor (beta chain) was recorded in a study of T cell responses to AZD1222 COVID-19 vaccine. Study outcomes and limitations: Donors were chiefly white British, with a greater number of females, and clonal diversity was perhaps underestimated. After two AZD1222 doses, spike-specific TCR breadth and depth rose versus day 0.

Comments on this clone: Its specificity is unknown.

Produced via immunoSEQ multiplex PCR; TCRdb's table is partial and in-frame only. The top ten hold 3.5% to 5% of the sample, which has around 200,000 clones, over 90% seen once. The CDR3 is 14 amino acids. The germline CDR1 and CDR2 sequences are SGHRS and YFSETQ. The germline V and J ends were trimmed by 0 bases and 1 base, with 7 bases remaining between them. The rearrangement joins TRBV5-1 to TRBJ2-5; tentatively, D is TRBD2 (5 bases). The sequencing here drew on peripheral blood, taken on day 0 of AZD1222 vaccination. This clonotype was sampled from an adult in good health. The CDR3 loop reads CASSLDGGQETQYF. Here the CDR3 DNA reads TGCGCCAGCAGCTTGGATGGAGGCCAAGAGACCCAGTACTTC.